The rows below give T cell receptor beta chains drawn from one sample of a study of blood T cells in healthy people across ages. TCRdb reprocessed the 5' RACE reads via MiXCR and lists one record per CDR3 protein. The table has hundreds of thousands of distinct CDR3 sequences, 58% seen once. The sequenced material came from blood. These receptors originate from a man between 25 and 39 years old in good health. Each CDR3 is given with its conserved first and last residue. D genes are given only for firm matches. Rows may omit the clone size; those that give it use once, few, many or a size class.

TRBJ2-7 - TRBV5-1 - TGCGCCAGCAGGGAGGGGGACAGTTTTTACGAGCAGTACTTC CASREGDSFYEQYF
TRBJ2-3 TRBD1 TRBV3-1 - TGTGCCAGCAGCCACAGAGGACAGGGCACAGATACGCAGTATTTT CASSHRGQGTDTQYF
TRBJ2-5 TRBD2 TRBV9 - TGTGCCAGCAGCGTATCTGGGCTAGCGGGAGTCGAGACCCAGTACTTC CASSVSGLAGVETQYF
TRBJ2-7 - TRBV20-1 - TGCAGTGCTCGGAGCCCGACGGCTACCTACGAGCAGTACTTC CSARSPTATYEQYF
TRBJ2-7 - TRBV4-2 - TGTGCCAGCAGCCAAGATCGCGAGGGCGTAAAGAACGAGCAGTACTTC CASSQDREGVKNEQYF
TRBJ1-6 - TRBV12-5 few TGTGCTAGTGGTTTGGTACAGGCAGGGAACTCACCCCTCCACTTT CASGLVQAGNSPLHF
TRBJ1-6 TRBD1 TRBV27 few TGTGCCAGCAGTTTATTTGCGGACAGGGTCTCACCCCTCCACTTT CASSLFADRVSPLHF
TRBJ2-7 - TRBV4-2 - TGTGCCAGCAGCCACCCTGGGAAAATCTACGAGCAGTACTTC CASSHPGKIYEQYF
TRBJ2-7 - TRBV6-6 few TGTGCCAGCAGTTACTCGGAGGGGGGGGCCTACGAGCAGTACTTC CASSYSEGGAYEQYF
TRBJ2-4 - TRBV3-1 - TGTGCCAGCAGCCAAGCCCCAGCGAACATTCAGTACTTC CASSQAPANIQYF
TRBJ1-2 - TRBV29-1 few TGCAGCGCATATAATGACTATGGCTACACCTTC CSAYNDYGYTF
TRBJ1-5 TRBD1 TRBV20-1 - TGCAGTGCCCAGACGACAGGGGGCCATCAGCCCCAGCATTTT CSAQTTGGHQPQHF
TRBJ2-7 - TRBV11-1 - TGTGCCAGCACCGAGCCCGGTGGCTACAATGAGCAGTACTTC CASTEPGGYNEQYF
TRBJ2-1 - TRBV20-1 - TGCAGTGCTAGAGGGCCAGCGGACAATGAGCAGTTCTTC CSARGPADNEQFF